Below, one TCR beta chain is given with its context. What it binds is not known. The data were obtained in a study of vaccination and CD4 T cells after COVID-19. Turning to the study itself: A median of about 98 days (range 35 to 161) separated diagnosis from post-COVID sampling.

Treatment in this sample: approximately 9-day PBMC culture with coronavirus spike peptide pools or control peptides (ViraFEST assay). Following culture for about 9 days, CD4+ T cells were isolated by negative selection. Germline V gene data show CDR1 as DFQATT and CDR2 as SNEGSKA (reference sequence). V lost 0 bases to trimming and J lost 5 bases; unmatched junction nucleotides: 16. There are 18 residues in the CDR3. Sequencing of the DNA from cultured CD4+ T cells was carried out with the Oncomine TCR Beta short-read assay. TCRdb recomputed calls from the PCR reads with MiXCR, one row per CDR3 protein. The repertoire includes 15,000 to 20,000 distinct CDR3 sequences, more than 30% of them detected once, and roughly 20% sits in the top ten.

V and J are TRBV20-1 and TRBJ2-5; the match to TRBD2 covers 9 bases. The sequencing here drew on CD4+ T cells from blood, cultured in vitro, taken before SARS-CoV-2 vaccination. The sequence derives from a human donor who received a COVID-19 vaccine. The CDR3 region has the DNA TGCAGTGCTAGAGATGTCATGAAACCCATGGCGGGGGGGGAGACCCAGTACTTC. Residues: CSARDVMKPMAGGETQYF.